This paragraph reports one T cell receptor beta chain. Its specificity is unknown. The data were obtained in a study of CD4 T cells in relation to SARS-CoV-2 and coronaviruses. The CDR3 is 14 amino acids. V gave up 6 bases and J gave up 1 base; unmatched junction bases: 4. Germline V lookup: CDR1 KGHSH, CDR2 LQKENI. Profiling relied on immunoSEQ multiplex PCR, and the TCRdb table lists in-frame clones only, not all of them. The repertoire holds some 19,000 clones, roughly 76% seen once, with roughly 15% in the top ten. Before the COVID-19 pandemic, during about 2010-2018, CD4+ T cells were taken from unexposed donors. The cells were cultured for less than twelve days before CD4+ T cells were isolated. Testing used SARS-CoV-2 S/N and four cold-coronavirus spikes on unexposed-donor CD4+ T cells, cells permitting.

Sequences were obtained from CD4+ T cells from PBMCs, cultured in vitro. V gene TRBV18 combines with J gene TRBJ1-1; 8 bases align to TRBD1. This clonotype originated in a human donor in good health. CDR3 nucleotide sequence: TGTGCCAGCTCCCTTACAGGGGGGAACACTGAAGCTTTCTTT. This encodes CASSLTGGNTEAFF.